Listed below are T cell receptor beta chains from one sample, sequenced in a study of blood T cell repertoires in COVID-19. Repertoires were generated with immunoSEQ multiplex PCR, while TCRdb's copy carries only in-frame clones and drops some. Altogether over 200,000 clones are present, nearly 90% being singletons, with the ten largest covering over 13%. The sample consisted of PBMCs or T cells enriched from blood (not recorded which). Receptors were obtained from a man aged 25 to 40 who had been exposed to COVID-19. Each CDR3 is given with its conserved first and last residue. Each record gives: V gene, J gene, D gene, clone size, CDR3 protein, CDR3 DNA. A D gene is named only where the DNA matches it firmly. Some rows mark clone size as missing; the rest say once, few, many or name a class of expanded clone.

TRBV4-1,TRBJ2-1,.,.,CASSLVGGLTSGNEQFF,TGCGCCAGCAGCCTCGTGGGGGGACTTACTTCTGGCAATGAGCAGTTCTTC
TRBV9,TRBJ2-5,TRBD2,.,CASKGGPHEETQYF,TGTGCCAGCAAGGGAGGGCCCCACGAAGAGACCCAGTACTTC
TRBV28,TRBJ1-5,.,.,CASSFIRSNQPQHF,TGTGCCAGCAGTTTTATCCGGAGCAATCAGCCCCAGCATTTT
TRBV7-6,TRBJ1-4,TRBD1,.,CASSLVGDRGEKLFF,TGTGCCAGCAGCTTAGTCGGGGACAGGGGTGAAAAACTGTTTTTT
TRBV6-2/TRBV6-3,TRBJ2-5,TRBD1,.,CASSYSTLPGGETQYF,TGTGCCAGCAGTTACTCGACTCTTCCAGGGGGAGAGACCCAGTACTTC
TRBV4-1,TRBJ2-7,TRBD1,.,CASSSLQTGTSEQYF,TGCGCCAGCAGCTCCTTACAGACAGGGACAAGCGAGCAGTACTTC
TRBV10-2,TRBJ1-2,.,.,CASSESYRGAYGYTF,TGCGCCAGCAGTGAGTCGTATAGGGGTGCCTATGGCTACACCTTC
TRBV7-6,TRBJ1-6,.,.,CASSLGQNYNSPLHF,TGTGCCAGCAGCTTAGGACAGAATTATAATTCACCCCTCCACTTT
TRBV7-6,TRBJ1-5,TRBD1,.,CASSLGQGGGNQPQHF,TGTGCCAGCAGCTTAGGACAGGGTGGTGGCAATCAGCCCCAGCATTTT
TRBV5-1,TRBJ2-5,TRBD1,.,CASSEGAEETQYF,TGCGCCAGCAGCGAGGGGGCTGAGGAGACCCAGTACTTC
TRBV7-9,TRBJ1-4,.,once,CASSLALEKLFF,TGTGCCAGCAGCTTAGCCCTTGAAAAACTGTTTTTT
TRBV19,TRBJ1-1,TRBD1,.,CASTPGTGEVTEAFF,TGTGCCAGTACCCCCGGGACAGGGGAGGTCACTGAAGCTTTCTTT
TRBV10-3,TRBJ1-2,.,.,CAISLGGQENGYTF,TGTGCCATCAGCTTGGGGGGGCAGGAGAATGGCTACACCTTC
TRBV27,TRBJ1-1,.,.,CASRKGGPNTEAFF,TGTGCCAGCAGGAAGGGGGGGCCGAACACTGAAGCTTTCTTT
TRBV4-1,TRBJ1-2,TRBD1,.,CASSHNDRGPDGYTF,TGCGCCAGCAGCCATAACGACAGGGGGCCGGATGGCTACACCTTC
TRBV5-1,TRBJ2-3,.,.,CASSYLGDFADTQYF,TGCGCCAGCAGCTATTTAGGGGATTTCGCAGATACGCAGTATTTT
TRBV3-1/TRBV3-2,TRBJ1-2,.,.,CASSQDRGTGSYGYTF,TGTGCCAGCAGCCAAGATCGGGGGACGGGGAGCTATGGCTACACCTTC
TRBV30,TRBJ2-1,TRBD2,.,CALISGASSYNEQFF,TGTGCCTTGATTAGCGGGGCTAGCTCCTACAATGAGCAGTTCTTC
TRBV28,TRBJ2-3,.,.,CASSSSAGAGAITDTQYF,TGTGCCAGCAGTTCGTCTGCCGGTGCAGGGGCTATTACAGATACGCAGTATTTT
TRBV15,TRBJ1-3,.,.,CATSSSTTGRNTIYF,TGTGCCACCAGCAGCTCGACGACGGGTAGGAACACCATATATTTT
TRBV4-1,TRBJ2-3,TRBD2,.,CASSQDPGLAANTDTQYF,TGCGCCAGCAGCCAAGACCCGGGACTAGCGGCCAACACAGATACGCAGTATTTT
TRBV29-1,TRBJ1-2,.,.,CSVALRTMGGYTF,TGCAGCGTTGCCCTCCGGACTATGGGTGGCTACACCTTC
TRBV6-2/TRBV6-3,TRBJ2-5,.,.,CASSYPGQLGETQYF,TGTGCCAGCAGTTACCCTGGACAGCTGGGGGAGACCCAGTACTTC
TRBV6-5,TRBJ2-1,TRBD1,.,CASSSSLRDRELF,TGTGCCAGCAGTTCTTCTTTACGGGACAGGGAGCTCTTC
TRBV7-9,TRBJ1-1,.,once,CASSLVQNTEAFF,TGTGCCAGCAGCTTAGTACAGAACACTGAAGCTTTCTTT
TRBV5-4,TRBJ2-7,.,.,CASSLDPTASHEQYF,TGTGCCAGCAGCTTGGATCCGACAGCTTCCCACGAGCAGTACTTC
TRBV6-6,TRBJ1-1,.,.,CASSYAGMDFF,TGTGCCAGCAGTTACGCAGGGATGGATTTCTTT
TRBV6-4,TRBJ2-1,.,.,CASSDSRYNEQFF,TGTGCCAGCAGTGACTCGCGGTACAATGAGCAGTTCTTC
TRBV9,TRBJ1-2,.,.,CASSPRGRGGYTF,TGTGCCAGCAGCCCCCGGGGCAGGGGTGGCTACACCTTC